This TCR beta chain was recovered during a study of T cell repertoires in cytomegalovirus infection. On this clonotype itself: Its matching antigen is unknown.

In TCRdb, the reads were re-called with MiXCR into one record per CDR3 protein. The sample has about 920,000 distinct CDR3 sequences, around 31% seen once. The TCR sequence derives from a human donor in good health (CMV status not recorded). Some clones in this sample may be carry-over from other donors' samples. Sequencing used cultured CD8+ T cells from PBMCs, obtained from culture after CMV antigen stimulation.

The CDR3 nucleotides are TGTGCCAGCAGATCTCGTAGAACTGGAAACACCATATATTTT. The encoded protein is CASRSRRTGNTIYF. The chain joins TRBV27 to TRBJ1-3; D ambiguous. Trimming stripped 6 bases from V and 2 bases from J, with 11 bases between. The CDR3 consists of 14 residues. Germline assignment: CDR1 MNHEY and CDR2 SMNVEV (reference sequence).